The 14 T cell receptor beta chains below all came from one sample that was sequenced in a study of glioma-infiltrating T cells. Using RNA template, CDR3s of TCR alpha and beta were amplified with iRepertoire arm-PCR. TCRdb independently ran MiXCR on the multiplex PCR reads; one entry per CDR3 protein. Here the sample spans around 180,000 distinct CDR3 sequences, 43% being singletons. The sequenced material came from glioma tissue, nonneoplastic brain tissue, or PBMCs (not recorded which). These receptors were taken from a human donor with low-grade glioma or glioblastoma, undergoing nonglioma brain surgery, or in good health (not recorded which).

The sample holds a few counts of this clonotype. The rearrangement uses TRBV12-3 or TRBV12-4 and TRBJ1-1; 7 bases are a match to TRBD1. The CDR3 is 14 amino acids. Germline trimming cut 7 bases from V and 0 bases from J; bases unmatched to any gene: 5. CDR3 nucleotide sequence: TGTGCCAGCACTCCGGACAGGATGAACACTGAAGCTTTCTTT. Residues: CASTPDRMNTEAFF.

Only one count was recorded for this clonotype. A much larger clonotype is one base distant, so this may be a read error. The gene calls are TRBV11-2 and TRBJ2-2, with 10 bases fitting TRBD1. CDR1 is SGHAT, CDR2 FQNNGV, per germline. V dropped 5 bases and J dropped 7; count of bases not matched to a gene: 7. This CDR3 has 15 residues. CDR3 region: CASSRGTGDSGELFF. The DNA for the CDR3 is TGTGCCAGCAGCCGAGGGACAGGGGATAGCGGGGAGCTGTTTTTT.

This clonotype showed up many times. V usage is TRBV28 and J usage is TRBJ1-4; weak D call: TRBD1 (6 bases). The CDR3 runs to 15 residues. Germline assignment: CDR1 MDHEN and CDR2 SYDVKM. Trimming removed 0 bases from V and 2 bases from J, with 7 bases in between. DNA of the CDR3: TGTGCCAGCAGTTTATGGGACAGCACTAATGAAAAACTGTTTTTT. It yields the protein CASSLWDSTNEKLFF.

This clonotype was picked up a small number of times. This chain joins TRBV2 and TRBJ2-1, with no clear D. Germline CDR1 is SNHLY and CDR2 is FYNNEI. V was cut by 8 bases and J by 7 bases, with 9 bases left in between. There are 11 residues in the CDR3. The CDR3 DNA is TGTGCCAGCTGGCGGCGAAATGAGCAGTTCTTC. Amino acid sequence: CASWRRNEQFF. Full variable domain (missing parts from reference TRBV2 and TRBJ2-1): EPEVTQTPSHQVTQMGQEVILRCVPISNHLYFYWYRQILGQKVEFLVSFYNNEISEKSEIFDDQFSVERPDGSNFTLKIRSTKLEDSAMYFCASWRRNEQFFGPGTRLTVL.

Notes on this clonotype: At one end the junction does not follow the germline gene, possibly because of a read error. V is TRBV5-1 and J is TRBJ2-1, with 7 bases aligning to TRBD1. CDR3 length: 16 amino acids. Germline loops: CDR1 SGHRS, CDR2 YFSETQ. The CDR3 region is CASSLDRQSSYNEQFF. Written as DNA, the CDR3 is TGCGCCAGCAGTTTGGACAGGCAAAGCTCCTACAATGAGCAGTTCTTC.

In its sample, this clonotype was seen a few times. One end of the junction does not line up with germline, which may come from a read error. The chain carries TRBV3-1 and TRBJ2-2, with 9 bases fitting TRBD2. The CDR3 totals 16 residues. Germline V gives CDR1 LGHDT, CDR2 YNNKEL (reference sequence). CDR3 region: CASSRTGLAAAGELFF. DNA for the CDR3: TGTGCCAGCAGCCGAACGGGACTAGCAGCCGCCGGCGAGCTGTTTTTT.

In regard to this clonotype: A single base separates this from a much larger clone, so it may be a read error. The V call is TRBV7-6, the J call TRBJ2-1; 7 nucleotides line up with TRBD1. Per germline, CDR1 SGHVS and CDR2 FNYEAQ. The CDR3 is made up of 15 amino acids. The DNA for the CDR3 is TGCGCCAGCAGCCAAGTAGGGGGCCCTAACAATGAGAAGTTCTTC. Protein sequence: CASSQVGGPNNEKFF.

The V call is TRBV6-1, the J call TRBJ2-1; no definite D call. Trimming cost V 6 bases and J 11 bases, with 17 bases left between them. CDR3 length: 13 amino acids. CDR1 is MNHNS and CDR2 is SASEGT in the germline V gene. For the CDR3, the DNA is TGTGCCAGCAGGACCACACCTACAAGGAAGCAGTTCTTC. It codes for CASRTTPTRKQFF.

Worth noting for this clonotype: With a much larger clone just one base away, this may be a read error. The V and J genes are TRBV18 and TRBJ2-1, with D uncertain. The CDR3 totals 10 residues. Germline V gives CDR1 KGHSH, CDR2 LQKENI. For the CDR3, the DNA is TGTGCCACCTCACAAAGTGAGCAGTTCTTC. This sequence encodes CATSQSEQFF.

Notes on this clonotype: At one boundary the junction diverges from the germline segment, which might be a read error. The CDR3 coding sequence is TGTGCCACCAACTCTGGGGGTGGCCTTAGGACTGAGCAGCTCTTC. It codes for CATNSGGGLRTEQLF. The chain combines TRBV24-1 with TRBJ2-5; the D gene could be TRBD1 or TRBD2 (5 bases each). Germline lookup yields CDR1 KGHDR and CDR2 SFDVKD. The length of the CDR3 is 15 residues.

The chain is built from TRBV7-8 and TRBJ2-5, with 10 bases matching TRBD2. CDR1 and CDR2 (germline): SGHVS, FQNEAQ. After removal of 5 bases from V and 5 bases from J, the junction contained 5 bases not matched to a gene. This CDR3 has 14 residues. CDR3 DNA sequence: TGTGCCAGCAGCAGCAGCGGGAGGGGGGAGACCCAGTACTTC. Translated, it gives CASSSSGRGETQYF. Full variable domain (rest looked up from reference TRBV7-8 and TRBJ2-5): GAGVSQSPRYKVAKRGQDVALRCDPISGHVSLFWYQQALGQGPEFLTYFQNEAQLDKSGLPSDRFFAERPEGSVSTLKIQRTQQEDSAVYLCASSSSGRGETQYFGPGTRLLVL.

This clonotype was counted a single time. CDR3 bases: TGCAGTGCCGGGACCCCCGCGGACTCCAATAGTGAGCAGTTCTTC. Its translation: CSAGTPADSNSEQFF. The chain recombines TRBV20-1 with TRBJ2-1; the D gene could be TRBD1 or TRBD2 (5 bases each). Germline V gene sequence: CDR1 DFQATT, CDR2 SNEGSKA (reference sequence). This CDR3 is built from 15 residues. V lost 6 bases, J lost 9 bases, and 24 bases lay in between.

The count of this clonotype is one. A read error may explain this, as a much larger clone is one base away. The chain joins TRBV3-1 to TRBJ1-5; D not resolved. V gave up 5 bases and J gave up 3 bases, with 11 bases separating them. Germline CDR1 and CDR2: LGHDT and YNNKEL (reference sequence). The CDR3 extends over 14 amino acids. DNA for the CDR3: TGTGCCAGCAGCAAAAACCCTACCAATCAGCCCCAGCATTTT. It is translated as CASSKNPTNQPQHF.

Note on this clonotype: Possible read error: a much larger clone is one base away. The CDR3 nucleotides are TGCAGTGCTAGAAAGGCGGCAGTTCCCTCCTACAATGAGCAGTTCTTC. This gives the protein CSARKAAVPSYNEQFF. The rearrangement joins TRBV20-1 to TRBJ2-1; no clear D. The germline CDR1 and CDR2 sequences are DFQATT and SNEGSKA (reference sequence). This CDR3 spans 16 amino acids. Trimming took 2 bases from V and 0 from J, leaving 14 bases between them.